The 22 T cell receptor beta chains presented below share a single source sample, sequenced in a study of T cell clonality in common variable immunodeficiency. Broader study findings: Fewer deletions and N-nucleotide insertions were reportedly seen in common variable immunodeficiency TCR beta sequences.

No antigen has been identified for these receptors. The table came from immunoSEQ multiplex PCR; TCRdb's copy has only in-frame clones and leaves some out. The sample includes about 42,000 clones, none of them occurring once. Source material: peripheral blood mononuclear cells. The receptor set was obtained from a human donor with common variable immunodeficiency.

About this clone: The read falls 3 residues short of the CDR3 end, and the missing part is taken from the germline J gene. J is TRBJ1-5 and V is TRBV30, with TRBD1 as a possible D gene (6 bases). There are 13 residues in the CDR3. V was shortened by 1 base and J by 2 bases, with 6 bases between the two germline ends. Germline CDR1 reads GTSNPN; CDR2 reads SVGIG (reference sequence). The CDR3 bases that were read are TGTGCCTGGAGTGAGGGGGGCAATCAGCCC. It codes for CAWSEGGNQP. In full, the CDR3 is CAWSEGGNQPQHF.

This clone came up many times. The CDR3 extends 3 residues past the end of the read, so its final part is completed from the germline J gene. The genes are TRBV5-1 and TRBJ2-2, with 11 bases fitting TRBD1. The CDR3 runs to 15 residues. Germline V CDR1 and CDR2: SGHRS, YFSETQ. The V gene end was trimmed by 7 bases and the J gene end by 4 bases; junction bases not matched to a gene: 6. This CDR3 reads CASQDRGPGTGELFF. The part of the CDR3 DNA that was read is TGCGCCAGCCAGGACAGGGGGCCGGGCACCGGGGAG.

Concerning this clone itself: The CDR3 end is not reached by the read, which stops 3 residues before it; the germline J gene fills it in. The chain couples TRBV29-1 to TRBJ2-3, with D unresolved. Deletions cut 4 bases from V and 0 bases from J, with 8 bases between. CDR3 length: 13 amino acids. CDR1 and CDR2 (germline): SQVTM, ANQGSEA. CDR3 bases read: TGCAGCGTTGGGCTGTACAGCACAGATACG. Translation: CSVGLYSTDT. From start to end, the CDR3 is CSVGLYSTDTQYF.

In its sample, this clone was seen many times. The CDR3 goes on 3 residues after the read ends, and that part is filled in from the germline J gene. The rearrangement links TRBV18 to TRBJ2-2; TRBD1 agrees at 8 bases. CDR3 length: 19 residues. After removal of 0 bases from V and 1 base from J, the junction contained 10 bases not matched to a gene. The germline V gene has CDR1 KGHSH and CDR2 LQKENI. The DNA read from the CDR3 is TGTGCCAGCTCACCACCACGACAGGGGATGAGGGTGAACACCGGGGAG. This sequence encodes CASSPPRQGMRVNTGE. The full CDR3 protein is CASSPPRQGMRVNTGELFF.

This clone was recorded a few times. The missing CDR3 end, 3 residues past where the read stops, is filled in from the germline J gene. The chain recombines TRBV30 with TRBJ2-3; TRBD2 aligns across 7 bases. J lost 3 bases, V lost 2 bases, and 11 bases had no gene match. There are 16 residues in the CDR3. Germline V gives CDR1 GTSNPN, CDR2 SVGIG (reference sequence). The CDR3 bases that were read are TGTGCCTGGAGTCCCTTAGCGGGCCGGGGGACAGATACG. Encoded protein: CAWSPLAGRGTDT. The whole CDR3 sequence is CAWSPLAGRGTDTQYF.

CDR3 region: CASSPPATSTDTQYF. Incomplete CDR3 DNA: TGTGCCAGCTCACCACCGGCGACTAGCACAGATACG. The gene calls are TRBV18 and TRBJ2-3; D gene unclear. The sequenced fragment ends 3 residues before the CDR3 boundary, so the rest is inferred from the germline J gene. Germline lookup yields CDR1 KGHSH and CDR2 LQKENI. The ends were cut back, 0 bases at V and 0 bases at J, with 7 bases in the middle. The CDR3 runs 15 residues.

This clone was observed a handful of times. The sequenced fragment ends 3 residues before the CDR3 boundary, so the rest is inferred from the germline J gene. The genes are TRBV19 and TRBJ1-5, with TRBD1 matching 8 bases. After removal of 6 bases from V and 4 bases from J, the junction contained 5 bases not matched to a gene. CDR3 length: 14 residues. Germline V gene data show CDR1 as LNHDA and CDR2 as SQIVND (reference sequence). CDR3 loop: CASRGTGGNQPQHF. The sequenced CDR3 bases are TGTGCCAGTAGGGGCACAGGGGGAAATCAGCCC.

Remarks on this clone: The read terminates 3 residues ahead of where the CDR3 ends, so the germline J gene completes it. The chain carries TRBV7-9 and TRBJ1-3; D gene unclear. Germline V CDR1 and CDR2: SEHNR, FQNEAQ (reference sequence). The CDR3 sequence is 14 residues long. V was shortened by 1 base and J by 4 bases, with 8 bases between the two germline ends. The sequenced part of the CDR3 DNA is TGTGCCAGCAGCTTAGGGGCTGACGGAAACACC. It specifies CASSLGADGNT. The whole CDR3 protein is CASSLGADGNTIYF. Full variable domain (outside the CDR3, taken from reference TRBV7-9 and TRBJ1-3): DTGVSQNPRHKITKRGQNVTFRCDPISEHNRLYWYRQTLGQGPEFLTYFQNEAQLEKSRLLSDRFSAERPKGSFSTLEIQRTEQGDSAMYLCASSLGADGNTIYFGEGSWLTVV.

In its sample, this clone was seen many times. The sequenced fragment ends 3 residues before the CDR3 boundary, so the rest is inferred from the germline J gene. V gene TRBV20-1 combines with J gene TRBJ2-7; weak D call: TRBD2 (7 bases). Deletions cut 5 bases from V and 5 bases from J, with 22 bases between. CDR1 DFQATT and CDR2 SNEGSKA come from the germline V gene (reference sequence). The CDR3 is 15 amino acids. The CDR3 DNA, read in part, is TGCAGTGCTTTCCGGGGGGCTAGCGGAACCAACGAG. The encoded protein is CSAFRGASGTNE. The CDR3 reads in full as CSAFRGASGTNEQYF.

This clone has just a few counts. The covered CDR3 bases are TGTGCCAGCTCTCCGACCCGGGGGGGGGACCACGAG. This codes for CASSPTRGGDHE. The entire CDR3 is CASSPTRGGDHEQYF. The chain uses TRBV18 and TRBJ2-7; 8 bases map to TRBD2. Sequencing ends 3 residues short of the CDR3 end; the germline J gene provides the rest. V shed 6 bases, J shed 5 bases, and the junction held 12 bases outside the gene matches. The CDR3 is 15 amino acids. Looked up from germline, CDR1 is KGHSH and CDR2 is LQKENI.

In this sample, this clone turned up a few times. The read finishes 3 residues shy of the CDR3 end, and the germline J gene is used to complete it. The chain couples TRBV6-2 or TRBV6-3 to TRBJ2-1, with 12 bases matching TRBD2. Trimming at V came to 4 bases and at J to 4 bases, leaving 2 bases not matched to a gene. CDR1 MNHEY and CDR2 SVGEGT come from the germline V gene. The CDR3 runs to 15 residues. The sequenced CDR3 bases are TGTGCCAGCAGTTTGACTAGCGGGGGTTACAATGAG. It translates to CASSLTSGGYNE. The complete CDR3 reads CASSLTSGGYNEQFF.

A word on this clone: The read gets to within 3 residues of the CDR3 end, and the germline J gene fills in the rest. The chain combines TRBV6-2 or TRBV6-3 with TRBJ1-5, with 9 bases that match TRBD1. The CDR3 is 13 amino acids. CDR1 MNHEY and CDR2 SVGEGT come from the germline V gene. V dropped 10 bases and J dropped 7; count of bases not matched to a gene: 8. CDR3 protein: CATGTGIRQPQHF. Incomplete CDR3 DNA: TGTGCCACCGGGACAGGGATACGGCAGCCC.

About this clone itself: The CDR3 is cut off 3 residues early in the read; its end comes from the germline J gene. The chain uses TRBV11-3 and TRBJ2-1; no clear D. CDR1 is SGHNT and CDR2 is YENEEA in the germline V gene. The CDR3 has 14 residues. The ends were cut back, 0 bases at V and 4 bases at J, with 7 bases in the middle. Incomplete CDR3 DNA: TGTGCCAGCAGCTTAGATCTGCGATACAATGAG. This sequence encodes CASSLDLRYNE. The whole CDR3 reads CASSLDLRYNEQFF.

With respect to this clone: The sequence runs out 3 residues before the end of the CDR3; the remainder is reconstructed from the germline J gene. The gene calls are TRBV7-2 and TRBJ2-5; 8 bases line up with TRBD2. Germline loops: CDR1 SGHTA, CDR2 FQGNSA. The CDR3 has 15 amino acids. V was clipped by 1 base and J by 4 bases; unmatched bases: 5. The CDR3 region is CASSLVHGGGETQYF. The DNA read from the CDR3 is TGTGCCAGCAGCTTAGTGCACGGGGGGGGAGAGACC.

This clone was counted at least ten times. The read ends 3 residues early relative to the CDR3; the germline J gene fills the gap. The gene calls are TRBV29-1 and TRBJ2-4; 8 nucleotides match TRBD1. CDR1 is SQVTM, CDR2 ANQGSEA, per germline. The CDR3 loop spans 12 amino acids. The covered CDR3 bases are TGCAGCGTTGAACTTCAGGGGGCCCGT. Its translation: CSVELQGAR. In full, the CDR3 is CSVELQGARQYF.

As for this clone: The read halts 3 residues ahead of the CDR3 end, with the missing end drawn from the germline J gene. This chain connects TRBV7-3 to TRBJ1-4; 10 nucleotides align to TRBD1. J was trimmed by 10 bases and V by 3 bases; bases with no gene match: 8. Germline CDR1 reads SGHTA; CDR2 reads FQGTGA. The CDR3 extends over 15 amino acids. The part of the CDR3 DNA that was read is TGTGCCAGCAGCTTGAGGGACAGGGGATGGGGAAAA. This gives the protein CASSLRDRGWGK. The entire CDR3 protein is CASSLRDRGWGKLFF.

Concerning this clone itself: The CDR3 end falls 3 residues outside the read, so it is completed with the germline J gene. The chain employs TRBV10-2 and TRBJ2-5, with 11 bases matching TRBD1. The trim removed 6 bases at V and 4 bases at J, leaving 7 bases unmatched. Germline lookup yields CDR1 WSHSY and CDR2 SAAADI. CDR3 length equals 15 residues. This CDR3 is CASRMGQGGRETQYF. The CDR3 bases that were read are TGCGCCAGCAGGATGGGACAGGGGGGTAGAGAGACC.

This clone has ten or more counts. Coverage ceases 3 residues before the CDR3 finishes, and the germline J gene fills in the end. V usage is TRBV19 and J usage is TRBJ2-1; TRBD2 matches at 14 bases. Looked up from germline, CDR1 is LNHDA and CDR2 is SQIVND (reference sequence). The CDR3 has 15 amino acids. Trimming cost V 6 bases and J 8 bases; bases outside gene matches: 6. The covered CDR3 bases are TGTGCCAGTAGACTAGGACTAGCGGGAGGCTATGAG. It specifies CASRLGLAGGYE. The whole CDR3 sequence reads CASRLGLAGGYEQFF. The variable domain in full, with the rest retrieved from reference TRBV19 and TRBJ2-1, is DGGITQSPKYLFRKEGQNVTLSCEQNLNHDAMYWYRQDPGQGLRLIYYSQIVNDFQKGDIAEGYSVSREKKESFPLTVTSAQKNPTAFYLCASRLGLAGGYEQFFGPGTRLTVL.

This clone was recorded many times. The read stops 3 residues short of the end of the CDR3; the missing end is completed from the germline J gene. The chain carries TRBV20-1 and TRBJ1-5; TRBD1 is a possible D gene (5 bases). The germline gives CDR1 DFQATT, CDR2 SNEGSKA (reference sequence). Trimming left V 0 bases short and J 3 bases short, with 12 bases between. The CDR3 covers 15 residues. This chain's CDR3 is CSARDRGAFNQPQHF. CDR3 DNA (partial): TGCAGTGCTAGAGATCGAGGGGCCTTCAATCAGCCC.

This clone was observed at least ten times. The read halts 3 residues ahead of the CDR3 end, with the missing end drawn from the germline J gene. The chain uses TRBV13 and TRBJ1-3; 8 nucleotides align to TRBD1. The V gene's germline CDR1 is PRHDT and CDR2 FYEKMQ (reference sequence). The CDR3 loop spans 13 amino acids. The CDR3: CASSFLGQGWIYF. The part of the CDR3 DNA that was read is TGTGCCAGCAGCTTCTTAGGACAGGGCTGG.

This clone has just a few counts. The DNA ends 3 residues before the CDR3 does, and the rest of the CDR3 is filled in from the germline J gene. The chain has TRBV23-1 and TRBJ2-3, with D perhaps matching TRBD1 or TRBD2 (6 bases each). TRBV23-1 is an ORF for which the function is uncertain. The CDR3 consists of 15 residues. Trimming left V 0 bases short and J 6 bases short, with 13 bases between. This CDR3 is CASSQSRQGRDTQYF. The sequenced part of the CDR3 DNA is TGCGCCAGCAGTCAATCTCGGCAGGGGAGGGATACG.

A note on this clone: The read ends 3 residues early relative to the CDR3; the germline J gene fills the gap. V is TRBV19 and J is TRBJ2-7; 7 bases match TRBD1. Germline CDR1 reads LNHDA; CDR2 reads SQIVND (reference sequence). The CDR3 runs to 13 residues. V gave up 5 bases and J gave up 3 bases; unmatched junction bases: 4. This CDR3 reads CASSFGTDYEQYF. Incomplete CDR3 DNA: TGTGCCAGTAGTTTCGGGACAGACTACGAG.